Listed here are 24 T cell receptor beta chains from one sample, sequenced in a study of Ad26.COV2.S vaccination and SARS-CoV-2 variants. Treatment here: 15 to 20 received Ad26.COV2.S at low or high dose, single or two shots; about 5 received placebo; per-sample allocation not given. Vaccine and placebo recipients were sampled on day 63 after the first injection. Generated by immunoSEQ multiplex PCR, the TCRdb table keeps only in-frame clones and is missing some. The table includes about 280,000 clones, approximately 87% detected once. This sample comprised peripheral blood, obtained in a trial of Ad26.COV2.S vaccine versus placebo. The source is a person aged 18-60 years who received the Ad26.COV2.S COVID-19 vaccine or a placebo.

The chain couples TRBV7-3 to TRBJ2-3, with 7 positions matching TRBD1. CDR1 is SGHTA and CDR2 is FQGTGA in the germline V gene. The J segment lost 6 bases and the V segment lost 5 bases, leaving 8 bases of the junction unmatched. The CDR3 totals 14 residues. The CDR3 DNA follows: TGTGCCAGCAGCCAGAGACAGGGCGGCGATACGCAGTATTTT. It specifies CASSQRQGGDTQYF.

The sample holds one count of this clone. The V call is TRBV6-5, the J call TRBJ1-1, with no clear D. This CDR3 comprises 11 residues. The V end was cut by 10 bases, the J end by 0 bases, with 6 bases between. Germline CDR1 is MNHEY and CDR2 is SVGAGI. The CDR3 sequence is CATQMNTEAFF. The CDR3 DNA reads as TGTGCCACTCAGATGAACACTGAAGCTTTCTTT.

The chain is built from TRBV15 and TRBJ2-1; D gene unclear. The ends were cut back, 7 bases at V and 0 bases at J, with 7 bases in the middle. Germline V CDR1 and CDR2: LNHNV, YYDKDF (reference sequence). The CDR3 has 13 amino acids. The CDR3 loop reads CATTRSSYNEQFF. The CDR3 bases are TGTGCCACCACCCGAAGCTCCTACAATGAGCAGTTCTTC.

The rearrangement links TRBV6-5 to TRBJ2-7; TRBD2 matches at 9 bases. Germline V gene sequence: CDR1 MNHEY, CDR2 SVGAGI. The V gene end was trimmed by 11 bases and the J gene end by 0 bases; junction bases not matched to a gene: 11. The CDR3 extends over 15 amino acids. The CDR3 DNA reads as TGTGCCGTGCCCGGGACTAGCTTTATCTCCTACGAGCAGTACTTC. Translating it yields CAVPGTSFISYEQYF.

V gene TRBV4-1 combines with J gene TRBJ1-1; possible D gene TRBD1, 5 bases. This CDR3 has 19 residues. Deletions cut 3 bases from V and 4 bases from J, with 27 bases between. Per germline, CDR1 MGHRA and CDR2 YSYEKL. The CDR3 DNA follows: TGCGCCAGCAGCCAGCCTTGGCCGGGGGGGAGCTACCTGGCCACTGAAGCTTTCTTT. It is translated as CASSQPWPGGSYLATEAFF.

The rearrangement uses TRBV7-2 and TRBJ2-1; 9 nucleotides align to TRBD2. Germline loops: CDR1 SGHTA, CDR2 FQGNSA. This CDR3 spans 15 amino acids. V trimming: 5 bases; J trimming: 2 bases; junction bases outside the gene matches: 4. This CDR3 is CASSATSGPYNEQFF. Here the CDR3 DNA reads TGTGCCAGCAGCGCGACTAGCGGCCCCTACAATGAGCAGTTCTTC. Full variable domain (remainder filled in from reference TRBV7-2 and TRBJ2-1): GAGVSQSPSNKVTEKGKDVELRCDPISGHTALYWYRQSLGQGLEFLIYFQGNSAPDKSGLPSDRFSAERTGGSVSTLTIQRTQQEDSAVYLCASSATSGPYNEQFFGPGTRLTVL.

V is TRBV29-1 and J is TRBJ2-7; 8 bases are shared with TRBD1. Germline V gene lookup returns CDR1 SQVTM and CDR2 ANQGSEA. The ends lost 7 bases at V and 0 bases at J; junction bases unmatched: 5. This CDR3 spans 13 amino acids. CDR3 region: CSAIGQGSYEQYF. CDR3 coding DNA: TGCAGCGCGATAGGACAGGGCTCCTACGAGCAGTACTTC.

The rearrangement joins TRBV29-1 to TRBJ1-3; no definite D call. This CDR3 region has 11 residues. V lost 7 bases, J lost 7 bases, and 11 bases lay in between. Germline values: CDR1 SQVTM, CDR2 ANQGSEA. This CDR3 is CSASDGNTIYF. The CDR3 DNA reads TGCAGCGCCTCGGATGGGAACACCATATATTTT. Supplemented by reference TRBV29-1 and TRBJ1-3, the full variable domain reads SAVISQKPSRDICQRGTSLTIQCQVDSQVTMMFWYRQQPGQSLTLIATANQGSEATYESGFVIDKFPISRPNLTFSTLTVSNMSPEDSSIYLCSASDGNTIYFGEGSWLTVV.

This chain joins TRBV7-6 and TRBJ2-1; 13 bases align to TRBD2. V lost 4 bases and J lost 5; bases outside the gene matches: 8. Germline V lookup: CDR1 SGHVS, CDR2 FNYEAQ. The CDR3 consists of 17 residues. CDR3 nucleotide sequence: TGTGCCAGCAGCTCGAAGACCGGGACTAGCGGGAACAATGAGCAGTTCTTC. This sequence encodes CASSSKTGTSGNNEQFF.

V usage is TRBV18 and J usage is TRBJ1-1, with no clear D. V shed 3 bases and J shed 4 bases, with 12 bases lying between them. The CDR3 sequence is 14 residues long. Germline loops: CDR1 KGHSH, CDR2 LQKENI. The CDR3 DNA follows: TGTGCCAGCTCACCTGGACCCTGGCGCACTGAAGCTTTCTTT. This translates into CASSPGPWRTEAFF.

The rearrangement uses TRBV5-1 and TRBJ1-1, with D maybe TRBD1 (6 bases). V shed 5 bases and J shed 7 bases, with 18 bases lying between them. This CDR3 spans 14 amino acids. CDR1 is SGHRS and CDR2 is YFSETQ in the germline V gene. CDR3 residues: CASRSGTQTHEAFF. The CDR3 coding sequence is TGCGCCAGCAGGTCCGGGACACAAACTCATGAAGCTTTCTTT.

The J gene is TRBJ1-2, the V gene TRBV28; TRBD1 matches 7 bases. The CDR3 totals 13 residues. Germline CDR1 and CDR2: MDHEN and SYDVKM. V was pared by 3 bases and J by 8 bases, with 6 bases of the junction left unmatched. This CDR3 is CASSFGDSGGYTF. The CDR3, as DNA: TGTGCCAGCAGTTTTGGGGACAGTGGAGGCTACACCTTC.

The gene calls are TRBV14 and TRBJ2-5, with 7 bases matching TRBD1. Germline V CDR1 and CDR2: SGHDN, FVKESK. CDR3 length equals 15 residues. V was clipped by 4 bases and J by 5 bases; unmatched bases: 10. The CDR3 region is CASSPRRDRLETQYF. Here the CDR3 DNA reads TGTGCCAGCAGCCCACGTCGGGACAGATTGGAGACCCAGTACTTC.

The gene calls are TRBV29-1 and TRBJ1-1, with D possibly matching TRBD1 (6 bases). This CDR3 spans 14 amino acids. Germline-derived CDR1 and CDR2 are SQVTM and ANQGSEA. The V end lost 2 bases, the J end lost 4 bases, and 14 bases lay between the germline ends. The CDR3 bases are TGCAGCGTTGAAAATCAGGGGCTGAGCACTGAAGCTTTCTTT. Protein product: CSVENQGLSTEAFF.

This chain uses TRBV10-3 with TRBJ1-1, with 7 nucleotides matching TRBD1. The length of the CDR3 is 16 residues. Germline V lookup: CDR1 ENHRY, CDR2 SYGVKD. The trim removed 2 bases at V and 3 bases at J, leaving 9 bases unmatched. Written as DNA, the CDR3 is TGTGCCATCAGTGAGCCAGAGACAGGGACCTACACTGAAGCTTTCTTT. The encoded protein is CAISEPETGTYTEAFF.

CDR3 sequence reads: CAWTSGGAPALDTQYF. CDR3 DNA: TGTGCCTGGACCTCCGGGGGGGCCCCCGCACTTGATACGCAGTATTTT. V is TRBV30 and J is TRBJ2-3, with 8 bases that match TRBD2. Germline V lookup: CDR1 GTSNPN, CDR2 SVGIG (reference sequence). V lost 4 bases to trimming and J lost 6 bases; unmatched junction nucleotides: 15. This CDR3 is built from 16 residues.

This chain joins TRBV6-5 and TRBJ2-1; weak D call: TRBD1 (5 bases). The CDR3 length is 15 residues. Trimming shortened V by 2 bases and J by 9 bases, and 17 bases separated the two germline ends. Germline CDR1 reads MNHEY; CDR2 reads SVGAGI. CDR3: CASSYGNSLQGEQFF. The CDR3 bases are TGTGCCAGCAGTTACGGAAACAGTCTTCAGGGTGAGCAGTTCTTC.

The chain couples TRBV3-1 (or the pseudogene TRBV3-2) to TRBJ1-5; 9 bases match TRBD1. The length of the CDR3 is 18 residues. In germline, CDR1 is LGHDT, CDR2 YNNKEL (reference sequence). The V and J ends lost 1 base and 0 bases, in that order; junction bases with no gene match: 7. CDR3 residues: CASSQGGQGVSSNQPQHF. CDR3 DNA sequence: TGTGCCAGCAGCCAAGGGGGACAGGGCGTGAGTAGCAATCAGCCCCAGCATTTT.

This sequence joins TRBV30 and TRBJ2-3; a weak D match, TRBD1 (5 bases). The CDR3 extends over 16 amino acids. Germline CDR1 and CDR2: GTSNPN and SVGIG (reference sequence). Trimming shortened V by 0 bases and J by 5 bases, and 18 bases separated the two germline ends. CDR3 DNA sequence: TGTGCCTGGAGTGTACTCAGGCAGGGTAGGGTAGATACGCAGTATTTT. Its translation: CAWSVLRQGRVDTQYF. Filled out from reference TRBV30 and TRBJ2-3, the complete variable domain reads SQTIHQWPATLVQPVGSPLSLECTVEGTSNPNLYWYRQAAGRGLQLLFYSVGIGQISSEVPQNLSASRPQDRQFILSSKKLLLSDSGFYLCAWSVLRQGRVDTQYFGPGTRLTVL.

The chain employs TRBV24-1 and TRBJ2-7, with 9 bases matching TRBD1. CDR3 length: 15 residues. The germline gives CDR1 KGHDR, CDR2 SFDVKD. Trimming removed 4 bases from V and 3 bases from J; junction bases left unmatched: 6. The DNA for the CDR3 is TGTGCCACCAGTGACACCGGGACAGGGATCTACGAGCAGTACTTC. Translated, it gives CATSDTGTGIYEQYF.

The CDR3 DNA is TGTGCCAGCAGTTCACAGGGGGCTGGCACTGAAGCTTTCTTT. This translates into CASSSQGAGTEAFF. This chain uses TRBV27 with TRBJ1-1; TRBD1 matches 9 bases. Germline V gives CDR1 MNHEY, CDR2 SMNVEV (reference sequence). This CDR3 comprises 14 residues. With 4 bases clipped from V and 4 bases from J, the junction kept 4 bases outside the gene matches.

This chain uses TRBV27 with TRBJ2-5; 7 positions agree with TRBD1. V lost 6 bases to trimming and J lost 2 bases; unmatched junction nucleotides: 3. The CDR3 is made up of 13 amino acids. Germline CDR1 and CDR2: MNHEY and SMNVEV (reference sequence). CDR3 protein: CASRGQLQETQYF. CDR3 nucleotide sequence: TGTGCCAGCAGGGGACAGCTACAAGAGACCCAGTACTTC.

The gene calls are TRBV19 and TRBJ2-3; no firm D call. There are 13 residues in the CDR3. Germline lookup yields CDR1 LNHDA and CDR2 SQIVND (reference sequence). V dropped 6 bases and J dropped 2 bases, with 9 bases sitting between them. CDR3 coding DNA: TGTGCCAGTAGAGGAAGGCCCACAGATACGCAGTATTTT. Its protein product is CASRGRPTDTQYF. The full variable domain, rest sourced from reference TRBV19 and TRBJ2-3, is DGGITQSPKYLFRKEGQNVTLSCEQNLNHDAMYWYRQDPGQGLRLIYYSQIVNDFQKGDIAEGYSVSREKKESFPLTVTSAQKNPTAFYLCASRGRPTDTQYFGPGTRLTVL.

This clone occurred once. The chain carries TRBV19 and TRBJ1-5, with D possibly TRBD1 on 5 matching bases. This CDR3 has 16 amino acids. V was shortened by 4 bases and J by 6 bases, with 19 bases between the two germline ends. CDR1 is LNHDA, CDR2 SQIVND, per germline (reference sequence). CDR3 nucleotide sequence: TGTGCCAGTAGTAACCTCCAGAGGGGTCAGGGTCAGCCCCAGCATTTT. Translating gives CASSNLQRGQGQPQHF.